This TCR beta chain was observed in a study of blood T cell repertoires in COVID-19. Profiled with immunoSEQ multiplex PCR; TCRdb holds only in-frame clones, not every one. The sample consists of roughly 520,000 clones, over 75% of them appearing once. Participant-given clinical history determined each cohort assignment. Germline V gene data show CDR1 as LGHNA and CDR2 as YSLEER. Deletions cut 1 base from V and 5 bases from J, with 14 bases between. This CDR3 region has 15 residues. The source is a woman aged 40-49 years who had recovered from COVID-19. The chain has TRBV4-3 and TRBJ2-5; maybe TRBD1 (6 bases). Sequencing was done on a sample of PBMCs or T cells enriched from blood (not recorded which). For the CDR3, the DNA is TGCGCCAGCAGCCAAGGATTTAGGGGGACGGAGACCCAGTACTTC. Protein product: CASSQGFRGTETQYF.